The entry below gives a single T cell receptor (beta chain) sequence along with its context. Authors' methods: Nucleated cell counts were estimated from reference gene primer amplification. TCRdb keeps only in-frame clones here, not all; method: immunoSEQ multiplex PCR. The DNA gave D and trimming, while V, J and clone size come from that table. The sample lists about 160,000 clones, around 80% seen once, with around a fifth in the top ten. These data are taken from a study of blood T cell repertoires in COVID-19. Across the whole study: Acute and convalescent COVID-19 samples came from the United States, Italy and Spain.

Trimming removed 3 bases at V and 3 bases at J, with 11 bases between. This CDR3 has 13 residues. From germline, CDR1 is DFQATT and CDR2 SNEGSKA (reference sequence). This receptor was obtained from a woman of 80 years or more with acute or convalescent COVID-19. This chain links TRBV20-1 with TRBJ1-2; no clear D. Specimen: peripheral blood. The CDR3 reads CSASLTADYGYTF. The CDR3, as DNA: TGCAGTGCTAGTCTAACTGCGGACTATGGCTACACCTTC.